Following are 29 T cell receptor beta chains from one sample sequenced in a study of blood T cell repertoires in COVID-19. This table comes from immunoSEQ multiplex PCR, and its TCRdb copy is limited to in-frame clones, with some not included. In the table there are around 170,000 clones, 86% of which are singletons. The sample comprised peripheral blood. These receptors all come from a woman between 70 and 85 years old with acute or convalescent COVID-19.

J is TRBJ1-6 and V is TRBV14; D is unresolved. Germline V CDR1 and CDR2: SGHDN, FVKESK. The CDR3 consists of 13 residues. The V gene lost 4 bases and the J gene lost 9 bases, with 10 bases spanning the gap. The CDR3 region is CASSPAAASPLHF. The CDR3 coding sequence is TGTGCCAGCAGCCCCGCGGCGGCTTCACCCCTCCACTTT.

The chain uses TRBV7-2 and TRBJ2-7; the match to TRBD2 covers 12 bases. CDR3 size: 13 residues. The ends lost 5 bases at V and 6 bases at J; junction bases unmatched: 2. Germline CDR1 and CDR2: SGHTA and FQGNSA. The chain's CDR3 is CASSRGLAGEQYF. The CDR3 DNA sequence: TGTGCCAGCAGCAGGGGACTAGCGGGCGAGCAGTACTTC. Complete variable domain (other parts from reference TRBV7-2 and TRBJ2-7): GAGVSQSPSNKVTEKGKDVELRCDPISGHTALYWYRQSLGQGLEFLIYFQGNSAPDKSGLPSDRFSAERTGGSVSTLTIQRTQQEDSAVYLCASSRGLAGEQYFGPGTRLTVT.

This chain connects TRBV2 to TRBJ1-3; 7 bases align to TRBD1. This CDR3 comprises 13 residues. Germline lookup yields CDR1 SNHLY and CDR2 FYNNEI. The ends lost 10 bases at V and 4 bases at J; junction bases unmatched: 7. The CDR3 sequence is CATLTGSGNTIYF. For the CDR3, the DNA is TGTGCCACCTTGACAGGGTCCGGAAACACCATATATTTT.

V gene TRBV28 combines with J gene TRBJ2-3; possibly TRBD1 for D (5 bases). Germline CDR1 is MDHEN and CDR2 is SYDVKM. The CDR3 loop spans 13 amino acids. The V gene lost 2 bases and the J gene lost 4 bases, with 7 bases spanning the gap. The CDR3 sequence: CASSLQGPDTQYF. The CDR3 DNA is TGTGCCAGCAGTTTACAGGGCCCAGATACGCAGTATTTT. The variable domain in full, with the rest retrieved from reference TRBV28 and TRBJ2-3, is DVKVTQSSRYLVKRTGEKVFLECVQDMDHENMFWYRQDPGLGLRLIYFSYDVKMKEKGDIPEGYSVSREKKERFSLILESASTNQTSMYLCASSLQGPDTQYFGPGTRLTVL.

The rearrangement joins TRBV3-1 (or the pseudogene TRBV3-2) to TRBJ1-2, with 7 bases lining up with TRBD1. Trimming removed 4 bases from V and 4 bases from J; junction bases left unmatched: 12. CDR1 and CDR2 from the germline V gene are LGHDT and YNNKEL (reference sequence). The CDR3 length is 16 residues. The CDR3, as DNA: TGTGCCAGCAGCCGGACGTCTTCCAGGGGGGCCTATGGCTACACCTTC. Its translation is CASSRTSSRGAYGYTF.

This sequence joins TRBV18 and TRBJ2-3, with 7 bases lining up with TRBD1. Germline V lookup: CDR1 KGHSH, CDR2 LQKENI. Losses at the gene ends were 2 bases for V and 3 bases for J; bases not matched to a gene: 5. The CDR3 spans 15 residues. This chain's CDR3 is CASSPTGALTDTQYF. CDR3 in DNA: TGTGCCAGCTCACCAACAGGGGCGCTAACAGATACGCAGTATTTT.

The sample holds one count of this clone. The chain joins TRBV7-9 to TRBJ1-1, with D unclear. The germline gives CDR1 SEHNR, CDR2 FQNEAQ (reference sequence). This CDR3 region has 12 residues. V was cut by 2 bases and J by 3 bases, with 4 bases left in between. CDR3 amino acids: CASSLQDTEAFF. The CDR3 DNA sequence: TGTGCCAGCAGCTTACAGGACACTGAAGCTTTCTTT.

V gene TRBV7-9 combines with J gene TRBJ2-2, with 13 bases that match TRBD2. This CDR3 region has 18 residues. Per the germline V gene, CDR1 is SEHNR and CDR2 is FQNEAQ (reference sequence). J was trimmed by 0 bases and V by 6 bases; bases with no gene match: 7. The CDR3, as DNA: TGTGCCAGCAGGGGACTAGCGGGATCACATACGAACACCGGGGAGCTGTTTTTT. Residues: CASRGLAGSHTNTGELFF. The full variable domain, rest sourced from reference TRBV7-9 and TRBJ2-2, is DTGVSQNPRHKITKRGQNVTFRCDPISEHNRLYWYRQTLGQGPEFLTYFQNEAQLEKSRLLSDRFSAERPKGSFSTLEIQRTEQGDSAMYLCASRGLAGSHTNTGELFFGEGSRLTVL.

The chain joins TRBV9 to TRBJ1-1, with D maybe TRBD1 (5 bases). In germline, CDR1 is SGDLS, CDR2 YYNGEE. The CDR3 sequence is 14 residues long. V shed 4 bases and J shed 5 bases, with 15 bases lying between them. DNA for the CDR3: TGTGCCAGCAGCTCGGGTAATAGGGGTACTGAAGCTTTCTTT. Its protein is CASSSGNRGTEAFF.

The chain carries TRBV7-9 and TRBJ1-1; tentatively, D is TRBD1 (5 bases). V was trimmed by 4 bases and J by 7 bases, leaving 13 bases between them. Germline CDR1 is SEHNR and CDR2 is FQNEAQ (reference sequence). CDR3 length: 13 residues. The CDR3 coding sequence is TGTGCCAGCAGCTCATACCGGGGGGGTGAAGCTTTCTTT. This encodes CASSSYRGGEAFF.

The rearrangement joins TRBV27 to TRBJ2-2; the match to TRBD2 covers 12 bases. Per the germline V gene, CDR1 is MNHEY and CDR2 is SMNVEV (reference sequence). The CDR3 runs to 18 residues. J lost 2 bases, V lost 6 bases, and 10 bases had no gene match. The CDR3 protein is CASRGSTSGSLNTGELFF. The CDR3, as DNA: TGTGCCAGCAGGGGTTCGACTAGCGGGAGTTTAAACACCGGGGAGCTGTTTTTT.

The chain couples TRBV7-9 to TRBJ1-1, with D maybe TRBD1 (5 bases). The V gene's germline CDR1 is SEHNR and CDR2 FQNEAQ (reference sequence). The CDR3 runs 13 residues. V lost 9 bases and J 1 base, leaving 12 bases between the germline ends. CDR3: CASRGTGNTEAFF. CDR3 nucleotide sequence: TGTGCCAGTAGGGGCACAGGGAACACTGAAGCTTTCTTT.

The V gene is TRBV9, the J gene TRBJ2-3; D ambiguous. Trimming pared 0 bases from V and 1 base from J, leaving 9 bases between. There are 15 residues in the CDR3. Germline V gives CDR1 SGDLS, CDR2 YYNGEE. CDR3 sequence: CASSVGAMGTDTQYF. The DNA of the CDR3 is TGTGCCAGCAGCGTAGGAGCGATGGGCACAGATACGCAGTATTTT.

The chain combines TRBV2 with TRBJ1-2; tentative D call: TRBD1 (5 bases). V was trimmed by 4 bases and J by 7 bases, leaving 16 bases between them. Germline-derived CDR1 and CDR2 are SNHLY and FYNNEI. This CDR3 comprises 14 residues. The CDR3 spells CASSANGQGGGYTF. The CDR3 bases are TGTGCCAGCAGTGCTAATGGGCAGGGCGGTGGCTACACCTTC.

This clone was counted only a few times. The chain joins TRBV19 to TRBJ1-4; perhaps TRBD1 as D (6 bases). V shed 7 bases and J shed 0 bases, with 21 bases lying between them. The V gene's germline CDR1 is LNHDA and CDR2 SQIVND (reference sequence). The CDR3 covers 18 residues. This CDR3 reads CASNKPQGQRTTNEKLFF. In DNA, the CDR3 is TGTGCCAGTAATAAACCACAGGGCCAGAGAACAACTAATGAAAAACTGTTTTTT.

V and J are TRBV9 and TRBJ1-2; 9 bases are shared with TRBD1. CDR1 is SGDLS, CDR2 YYNGEE, per germline. This CDR3 has 19 amino acids. V lost 4 bases to trimming and J lost 2 bases; unmatched junction nucleotides: 18. The CDR3: CASSPSYRGRGLRNYGYTF. The CDR3 region has the DNA TGTGCCAGCAGCCCCTCCTACAGGGGGCGCGGGTTAAGAAACTATGGCTACACCTTC.

The chain carries TRBV7-9 and TRBJ1-4, with D uncertain. CDR1 is SEHNR and CDR2 is FQNEAQ in the germline V gene (reference sequence). The V and J ends lost 1 base and 8 bases respectively, with 14 bases between them. CDR3 length equals 15 residues. The CDR3 coding sequence is TGTGCCAGCAGCTTAGGCAACAGCTATTGGGAAAAACTGTTTTTT. Amino acids: CASSLGNSYWEKLFF.

Of note for this clone: The CDR3 does not end in the conserved phenylalanine or tryptophan, so this is likely a read error. The DNA is omitted, as the CDR3 cannot be located on it reliably, and the CDR3 follows TCRdb's listing. The genes are TRBV5-6 and TRBJ2-7; no check of the table's D call, TRBD1, against the DNA was made. Per germline, CDR1 SGHDT and CDR2 YYEEEE. Both ends counted, the CDR3 spans 11 residues. The CDR3 spells CASSLEGQVLL.

The chain uses TRBV7-9 and TRBJ2-1, with 11 bases identical to TRBD2. This CDR3 contains 15 residues. The V and J ends lost 5 bases and 8 bases, in that order; junction bases with no gene match: 8. Germline V gene data show CDR1 as SEHNR and CDR2 as FQNEAQ (reference sequence). This CDR3 reads CASSKDTSGSDEQFF. The CDR3 DNA reads TGTGCCAGCAGCAAAGACACTAGCGGGAGCGATGAGCAGTTCTTC.

The chain couples TRBV30 to TRBJ1-4, with a weak D call TRBD1 (5 bases). Trimming left V 0 bases short and J 8 bases short, with 7 bases between. Germline values: CDR1 GTSNPN, CDR2 SVGIG (reference sequence). The CDR3 has 12 residues. The CDR3 here is CAWSVTGEKLFF. DNA of the CDR3: TGTGCCTGGAGTGTTACAGGCGAAAAACTGTTTTTT.

This clone was counted between two and nine times. The chain carries TRBV13 and TRBJ1-3; D uncertain. Germline CDR1 is PRHDT and CDR2 is FYEKMQ (reference sequence). The length of the CDR3 is 14 residues. The V gene lost 2 bases and the J gene lost 0 bases, with 5 bases spanning the gap. Written as DNA, the CDR3 is TGTGCCAGCAGCTTACTGTTCTCTGGAAACACCATATATTTT. It codes for CASSLLFSGNTIYF.

The J gene is TRBJ1-6, the V gene TRBV6-1; D is undetermined. Trimming took off 1 base at V and 0 bases at J, with 7 bases between the two ends. Germline V gives CDR1 MNHNS, CDR2 SASEGT. The CDR3 is 16 residues long. CDR3 in amino acids: CASSEDGSSYNSPLHF. CDR3 bases: TGTGCCAGCAGTGAAGACGGGAGCTCCTATAATTCACCCCTCCACTTT.

The chain has TRBV19 and TRBJ2-1, with 8 bases matching TRBD1. Germline values: CDR1 LNHDA, CDR2 SQIVND (reference sequence). The CDR3 has 15 amino acids. V lost 6 bases, J lost 2 bases, and 6 bases stayed unmatched. The DNA for the CDR3 is TGTGCCAGTAGGGTTGGACAGGGTGCCTACAATGAGCAGTTCTTC. This gives the protein CASRVGQGAYNEQFF.

V is TRBV3-1 (or the pseudogene TRBV3-2) and J is TRBJ2-2; 8 bases agree with TRBD2. CDR1 LGHDT and CDR2 YNNKEL come from the germline V gene (reference sequence). This CDR3 spans 15 amino acids. V shed 1 base, J shed 5 bases, and the junction held 3 bases outside the gene matches. The CDR3 reads CASSQGLAGTGELFF. CDR3 DNA sequence: TGTGCCAGCAGCCAAGGTTTAGCGGGAACCGGGGAGCTGTTTTTT.

The genes are TRBV20-1 and TRBJ2-5, with a weak D call TRBD2 (6 bases). The V end was cut by 5 bases, the J end by 5 bases, with 9 bases between. Germline V gene data show CDR1 as DFQATT and CDR2 as SNEGSKA (reference sequence). The CDR3 totals 11 residues. CDR3 in amino acids: CSAGGRETQYF. Written as DNA, the CDR3 is TGCAGTGCTGGGGGGAGGGAGACCCAGTACTTC.

The chain joins TRBV2 to TRBJ2-2; TRBD1 is a possible D gene (5 bases). Trimming shortened V by 7 bases and J by 4 bases, and 10 bases separated the two germline ends. The CDR3 is 13 residues long. Germline assignment: CDR1 SNHLY and CDR2 FYNNEI. The CDR3 region is CASTRVITGELFF. As DNA, the CDR3 is TGTGCCAGCACCAGGGTCATCACCGGGGAGCTGTTTTTT.

J is TRBJ2-5 and V is TRBV6-6; D is unclear. Germline V gene lookup returns CDR1 MNHNY and CDR2 SVGAGI (reference sequence). The CDR3 extends over 11 amino acids. V gave up 4 bases and J gave up 5 bases, with 5 bases separating them. The CDR3 protein is CASSLEETQYF. The CDR3 region has the DNA TGTGCCAGCAGTTTAGAGGAGACCCAGTACTTC.

This chain uses TRBV10-1 with TRBJ1-5; 8 bases are shared with TRBD1. With 6 bases clipped from V and 0 bases from J, the junction kept 4 bases outside the gene matches. The CDR3 is 15 amino acids. CDR1 WNHNN and CDR2 SYGVQD come from the germline V gene (reference sequence). Here the CDR3 DNA reads TGCGCCAGCAGCCCCGGACAGGGTAGCAATCAGCCCCAGCATTTT. Translation gives CASSPGQGSNQPQHF.

This clone was recorded a few times. The chain is built from TRBV7-9 and TRBJ1-6; 8 bases map to TRBD1. This CDR3 has 15 amino acids. Germline CDR1 and CDR2: SEHNR and FQNEAQ (reference sequence). The V gene end was trimmed by 1 base and the J gene end by 7 bases; junction bases not matched to a gene: 3. The CDR3, as DNA: TGTGCCAGCAGCTTAGAGGGGACAGGAAATTCACCCCTCCACTTT. Protein product: CASSLEGTGNSPLHF.